This T cell receptor beta chain derives from a study of control samples from healthy donors and cancer patients. CDR1 is LGHDT and CDR2 is YNNKEL in the germline V gene (reference sequence). CDR3 length: 14 residues. The junction had 7 bases not matched to a gene; V was cut back by 6 bases and J by 10 bases. Data came from immunoSEQ multiplex PCR; TCRdb stores just in-frame clones and leaves some out. The repertoire includes about 180,000 clones, 85% to 90% of them detected once, and just over 1.4% sits in the top ten. This receptor was identified in a woman aged 45-65 years in good health. The source material was blood. The gene calls are TRBV3-1 (or the pseudogene TRBV3-2) and TRBJ1-6, with TRBD1 identical over 9 bases. CDR3: CASSPDRGYSPLHF. The CDR3 region has the DNA TGTGCCAGCAGTCCCGACAGGGGGTACTCACCCCTCCACTTT.